This TCR beta chain was recovered during a study of blood T cell repertoires in COVID-19. Background on the study: Both acute and convalescent COVID-19 samples were obtained from the United States, Italy and Spain. Sources were T cells, B-cell-depleted T cells, or PBMCs; the material itself was cDNA or gDNA.

This clone was seen just once. Authors' methods: Reference gene primer amplification gave nucleated cell count estimates. Only in-frame clones appear in the TCRdb table, and some are missing; sequencing was by immunoSEQ multiplex PCR. Clone size and the V and J calls come from that table; the DNA yielded D and trimming. Among 300,000 to 400,000 clones listed, 87% were seen once. Germline CDR1 reads GTSNPN; CDR2 reads SVGIG (reference sequence). V was cut by 2 bases and J by 10 bases, with 15 bases left in between. The CDR3 consists of 13 residues. The sequence was collected from a woman aged 45-65 years who had recovered from COVID-19. This chain connects TRBV30 to TRBJ2-1; D is unclear. Sequencing input: peripheral blood. The CDR3: CAWSYLPGREQFF. DNA for the CDR3: TGTGCCTGGAGTTATCTGCCAGGTCGGGAGCAGTTCTTC.